Listed below are T cell receptor beta chains from one sample, sequenced in a study of radiotherapy plus CTLA-4 blockade in lung cancer. Profiled with immunoSEQ multiplex PCR; TCRdb holds only in-frame clones, not every one. The data contain roughly 130,000 clones, more than 80% of them singletons. The sequencing used peripheral blood, collected from a patient treated with radiotherapy plus ipilimumab. The receptors come from a human donor with non-small cell lung cancer that progressed on radiotherapy plus ipilimumab. Each CDR3 is given with its conserved first and last residue. Expanded clones are given a class, and other clones once, few, many or no size at all.

clone_size: -; v_call: TRBV10-2; cdr3_aa: CASTIQILAGGNEQFF
clone_size: -; v_call: TRBV27; cdr3_aa: CASSSLDREAFF
clone_size: -; v_call: TRBV27; cdr3_aa: CASSPWGVAGELEQYF
clone_size: -; v_call: TRBV15; cdr3_aa: CATWLAGGVGYNEQFF
clone_size: -; v_call: TRBV28; cdr3_aa: CASSAGLPVTQYF
clone_size: -; v_call: TRBV29-1; cdr3_aa: CSVDRGGTGELFF
clone_size: once; v_call: TRBV5-8; cdr3_aa: CASSLAFHNEQFF
clone_size: -; v_call: TRBV5-1; cdr3_aa: CASRPSTDYNEQFF
clone_size: -; v_call: TRBV5-1; cdr3_aa: CASSLVEPAGEQYF
clone_size: once; v_call: TRBV29-1; cdr3_aa: CSVAARRQGDTQYF
clone_size: -; v_call: TRBV7-9; cdr3_aa: CASSVGLVSYEQYF
clone_size: -; v_call: TRBV11-2; cdr3_aa: CASSSTPGQGIGYTF
clone_size: once; v_call: TRBV9; cdr3_aa: CASSVTSGTDTQYF
clone_size: -; v_call: TRBV19; cdr3_aa: CASSIDLGAVMNTEAFF
clone_size: -; v_call: TRBV15; cdr3_aa: CATSSGGGAGVGTGELFF
clone_size: -; v_call: TRBV7-9; cdr3_aa: CASSLGEIRTDTQYF
clone_size: -; v_call: TRBV5-1; cdr3_aa: CASSLGLSRDEQFF
clone_size: -; v_call: TRBV11-2; cdr3_aa: CASSATTGVIPYEQYF
clone_size: -; v_call: TRBV5-6; cdr3_aa: CASSLDTNQETQYF
clone_size: -; v_call: TRBV9; cdr3_aa: CASSDVGQGAGNTIYF
clone_size: -; v_call: TRBV11-3; cdr3_aa: CASSLGWEEGGELFF
clone_size: -; v_call: TRBV9; cdr3_aa: CASSEGRANEKLFF
clone_size: -; v_call: TRBV6-1; cdr3_aa: CASSEATMGRDSGTF
clone_size: -; v_call: TRBV6-5; cdr3_aa: CASSYSAGETQYF
clone_size: -; v_call: TRBV27; cdr3_aa: CASSLLGQGSETQYF
clone_size: few; v_call: TRBV18; cdr3_aa: CASSSPTGLQNTIYF
clone_size: once; v_call: TRBV5-7; cdr3_aa: CASSLLWDGIVGNTEAFF
clone_size: once; v_call: TRBV6-5; cdr3_aa: CASKGFGSGANVLTF
clone_size: -; v_call: TRBV2; cdr3_aa: CASRTMTGSGEKLFF
clone_size: -; v_call: TRBV6-5; cdr3_aa: CANQGQGIFDEQFF
clone_size: once; v_call: TRBV5-4; cdr3_aa: CASSPEILTYEQYF
clone_size: -; v_call: TRBV7-6; cdr3_aa: CASSDGGYGYTF
clone_size: -; v_call: TRBV2; cdr3_aa: CASSEKGIYGYTF
clone_size: -; v_call: TRBV7-2; cdr3_aa: CASSLDLSGYEQYF
clone_size: once; v_call: TRBV9; cdr3_aa: CASSVAGGLGGTYGYTF
clone_size: once; v_call: TRBV2; cdr3_aa: CASSEGPYTEAFF
clone_size: -; v_call: TRBV10-1; cdr3_aa: CASSGTVNTEAFF
clone_size: -; v_call: TRBV11-2; cdr3_aa: CASSLFSSPTSYEQYF
clone_size: few; v_call: TRBV6-1; cdr3_aa: CASSLHEQYF
clone_size: -; v_call: TRBV5-6; cdr3_aa: CASSLEGSPYEQYF
clone_size: -; v_call: TRBV5-4; cdr3_aa: CATKRSFVDTQYF
clone_size: -; v_call: TRBV5-6; cdr3_aa: CASSLPTGGLSDIQYF
clone_size: -; v_call: TRBV5-1; cdr3_aa: CASKDRPGETQYF
clone_size: -; v_call: TRBV23-1; cdr3_aa: CASSPNAKRGEQFF
clone_size: once; v_call: TRBV15; cdr3_aa: CATSTWTLRDYGYTF
clone_size: -; v_call: TRBV2; cdr3_aa: CASKGRGLVEQFF
clone_size: -; v_call: TRBV5-6; cdr3_aa: CASSLAPTGVGTIYF
clone_size: -; v_call: TRBV6-5; cdr3_aa: CASRVVGGAAFF
clone_size: -; v_call: TRBV7-3; cdr3_aa: CASSPFGSYNEQFF
clone_size: -; v_call: TRBV7-8; cdr3_aa: CASSLVGGLGNEQFF
clone_size: -; v_call: TRBV19; cdr3_aa: CASSKATAWTEAFF
clone_size: once; v_call: TRBV9; cdr3_aa: CASSVDWAGGYEQYF